Listed here are 10 T cell receptor beta chains from one sample, sequenced in a study of blood T cells in healthy people across ages. Combining a sample-barcoded 5' primer with a J-beta primer mix, a second PCR ran for 7 to 11 cycles. TCRdb analysed the 5' RACE reads with MiXCR anew, one entry per CDR3 protein. The sample records 1.5 million to 1.9 million distinct CDR3 sequences, under 55% being singletons. Sequenced: blood. The receptor set was obtained from a woman younger than 30 in good health.

The genes are TRBV12-3 or TRBV12-4 and TRBJ2-1; D possibly uses TRBD1 or TRBD2 (6 bases each). The germline V and J ends were trimmed by 9 bases and 7 bases, with 13 bases remaining between them. The CDR3 extends over 12 amino acids. This chain's CDR3 is CASHQGGNEQFF. The CDR3 DNA follows: TGTGCCAGTCATCAAGGGGGGAATGAGCAGTTCTTC.

The chain has TRBV20-1 and TRBJ2-1; TRBD2 aligns across 11 bases. CDR1 DFQATT and CDR2 SNEGSKA come from the germline V gene (reference sequence). The V segment lost 1 base and the J segment 6 bases; nucleotides outside the gene matches: 8. The CDR3 has 16 residues. The CDR3, as DNA: TGCAGTGCTAGAGGTTTACTAGCGGGAGTGGTCAATGAGCAGTTCTTC. Amino acids: CSARGLLAGVVNEQFF.

In its sample, this clonotype was seen many times. The chain is built from TRBV6-2 or TRBV6-3 and TRBJ2-7; tentatively, D is TRBD2 (6 bases). Germline V gives CDR1 MNHEY, CDR2 SVGEGT. The CDR3 has 14 amino acids. The ends were cut back, 2 bases at V and 2 bases at J, with 10 bases in the middle. CDR3 loop: CASSYVGGAYEQYF. As DNA, the CDR3 is TGTGCCAGCAGTTACGTTGGAGGGGCCTACGAGCAGTACTTC.

This clonotype has just a few counts. CDR3 sequence (DNA): TGCGCCAGCAGCTTGGCCGGCCAGGGGATGAACACTGAAGCTTTCTTT. It encodes CASSLAGQGMNTEAFF. The rearrangement joins TRBV5-1 to TRBJ1-1, with D tentatively TRBD1 (6 bases). Trimming took off 0 bases at V and 0 bases at J, with 12 bases between the two ends. The CDR3 sequence is 16 residues long. In germline, CDR1 is SGHRS, CDR2 YFSETQ.

To note about this clonotype: A single base separates this from a much larger clone, so it may be a read error. V usage is TRBV29-1 and J usage is TRBJ2-5; 8 nucleotides match TRBD1. The V and J ends lost 3 bases and 13 bases, in that order; junction bases with no gene match: 10. CDR1 and CDR2 from the germline V gene are SQVTM and ANQGSEA. CDR3 length equals 12 residues. CDR3 sequence reads: CSVEDPGTGGYF. The CDR3 DNA reads as TGCAGCGTTGAGGACCCCGGGACAGGAGGGTACTTC.

This clonotype was seen only a few times. The rearrangement links TRBV10-3 to TRBJ2-3, with D tentatively TRBD2 (5 bases). V lost 4 bases and J lost 0, with 11 bases in between. CDR1 ENHRY and CDR2 SYGVKD come from the germline V gene. This CDR3 is 15 amino acids long. The CDR3 DNA reads TGTGCCATCAGTGCCCTAGCCCCGAGCACAGATACGCAGTATTTT. This encodes CAISALAPSTDTQYF.

This rearrangement joins TRBV4-3 to TRBJ2-5; 8 bases match TRBD2. The CDR3 spans 17 residues. V shed 0 bases, J shed 2 bases, and the junction held 8 bases outside the gene matches. Germline CDR1 reads LGHNA; CDR2 reads YSLEER. The DNA of the CDR3 is TGCGCCAGCAGCCAAGAGGTAGCGGGATCCAGTCAAGAGACCCAGTACTTC. Its translation: CASSQEVAGSSQETQYF.

This clonotype showed up just a few times. The chain couples TRBV10-3 to TRBJ2-7; TRBD2 aligns across 8 bases. V lost 4 bases to trimming and J lost 0 bases; unmatched junction nucleotides: 5. This CDR3 spans 15 amino acids. Germline CDR1 and CDR2: ENHRY and SYGVKD. CDR3 region: CAISGAGTSSYEQYF. CDR3 nucleotides: TGTGCCATCAGTGGGGCCGGGACTAGCTCCTACGAGCAGTACTTC.

V gene TRBV12-3 or TRBV12-4 combines with J gene TRBJ1-4; 9 bases are shared with TRBD1. This CDR3 has 15 residues. The V gene end was trimmed by 5 bases and the J gene end by 3 bases; junction bases not matched to a gene: 4. The CDR3, as DNA: TGTGCCAGCAGTGGGACAGGGACATCTAATGAAAAACTGTTTTTT. Its protein product is CASSGTGTSNEKLFF.

This sequence joins TRBV9 and TRBJ2-3, with D tentatively TRBD1 or TRBD2 (5 bases each). CDR1 is SGDLS, CDR2 YYNGEE, per germline. Trimming took off 2 bases at V and 4 bases at J, with 8 bases between the two ends. The CDR3 sequence is 13 residues long. The CDR3 protein is CASSVWGPDTQYF. The CDR3 coding sequence is TGTGCCAGCAGCGTTTGGGGACCAGATACGCAGTATTTT.